This is a list of T cell receptor beta chains from one sample in a study of OX40 agonist ivuxolimab in advanced cancers. Produced via immunoSEQ multiplex PCR; TCRdb's table is partial and in-frame only. Of some 150,000 clones in the sample, over 75% were seen once. The material sequenced was CD4+ or CD8+ T cells sorted from blood, taken in a trial of the OX40 agonist ivuxolimab. The receptors were gathered from an adult with an advanced solid tumor such as melanoma, head and neck, liver or kidney cancer. Both conserved end residues are part of each CDR3. The D gene is left open where the match is weak. Not every row has a clone size; where given, it reads once, few, many or a size class.

V gene: TRBV5-4
D gene: .
J gene: TRBJ1-5
clone size: .
CDR3 protein: CASSLDGSNQPQHF
CDR3 DNA: TGTGCCAGCAGCCTGGACGGTAGCAATCAGCCCCAGCATTTT

V gene: TRBV28
D gene: .
J gene: TRBJ1-2
clone size: .
CDR3 protein: CASTQSRRHGYTF
CDR3 DNA: TGTGCCAGCACCCAATCCCGGCGTCATGGCTACACCTTC

V gene: TRBV29-1
D gene: TRBD1
J gene: TRBJ2-7
clone size: .
CDR3 protein: CSVLPRQGTPYEQYF
CDR3 DNA: TGCAGCGTTCTCCCCCGACAGGGGACGCCCTACGAGCAGTACTTC

V gene: TRBV9
D gene: .
J gene: TRBJ2-1
clone size: .
CDR3 protein: CASSPSGAYNEQFF
CDR3 DNA: TGTGCCAGCAGCCCAAGCGGCGCCTACAATGAGCAGTTCTTC

V gene: TRBV6-6
D gene: TRBD1
J gene: TRBJ1-6
clone size: .
CDR3 protein: CASSTGTAYNSPLHF
CDR3 DNA: TGTGCCAGCAGTACAGGGACAGCTTATAATTCACCCCTCCACTTT

V gene: TRBV7-2
D gene: .
J gene: TRBJ1-2
clone size: .
CDR3 protein: CASSLGPNYGYTF
CDR3 DNA: TGTGCCAGCAGCTTAGGGCCTAACTATGGCTACACCTTC

V gene: TRBV7-2
D gene: TRBD2
J gene: TRBJ2-1
clone size: .
CDR3 protein: CASSSRWGSGRAYEQFF
CDR3 DNA: TGTGCCAGCAGCTCCAGGTGGGGTAGCGGGAGGGCCTATGAGCAGTTCTTC

V gene: TRBV18
D gene: .
J gene: TRBJ1-2
clone size: .
CDR3 protein: CASSPTDSPVYGYTF
CDR3 DNA: TGTGCCAGCTCCCCGACAGACTCCCCCGTCTATGGCTACACCTTC

V gene: TRBV28
D gene: .
J gene: TRBJ1-3
clone size: few
CDR3 protein: CASSLNRHTIYF
CDR3 DNA: TGTGCCAGCAGTCTGAATCGGCACACCATATATTTT

V gene: TRBV19
D gene: .
J gene: TRBJ1-1
clone size: .
CDR3 protein: CASSIELVAGSIGAEAFF
CDR3 DNA: TGTGCCAGTAGTATAGAACTAGTGGCAGGGTCTATAGGGGCTGAAGCTTTCTTT

V gene: TRBV18
D gene: .
J gene: TRBJ1-4
clone size: once
CDR3 protein: CASSPGVEEKLFF
CDR3 DNA: TGTGCCAGCTCACCAGGGGTAGAGGAAAAACTGTTTTTT

V gene: TRBV27
D gene: .
J gene: TRBJ2-7
clone size: .
CDR3 protein: CASSLGSPTPPYEQYF
CDR3 DNA: TGTGCCAGCAGTTTAGGATCCCCCACTCCACCCTACGAGCAGTACTTC

V gene: TRBV27
D gene: .
J gene: TRBJ2-7
clone size: once
CDR3 protein: CASRTAHEQYF
CDR3 DNA: TGTGCCAGCCGGACAGCCCACGAGCAGTACTTC

V gene: TRBV28
D gene: .
J gene: TRBJ1-1
clone size: .
CDR3 protein: CASSFLENTEAFF
CDR3 DNA: TGTGCCAGCAGTTTTCTGGAGAACACTGAAGCTTTCTTT

V gene: TRBV10-3
D gene: TRBD2
J gene: TRBJ2-1
clone size: .
CDR3 protein: CAISEGLAGSSYNEQFF
CDR3 DNA: TGTGCCATCAGTGAAGGCCTAGCGGGTAGCTCCTACAATGAGCAGTTCTTC

V gene: TRBV18
D gene: .
J gene: TRBJ1-3
clone size: .
CDR3 protein: CASSTAGQGFSGNTIYF
CDR3 DNA: TGTGCCAGCTCAACCGCGGGGCAGGGGTTCTCTGGAAACACCATATATTTT

V gene: TRBV29-1
D gene: .
J gene: TRBJ2-7
clone size: .
CDR3 protein: CSVVRAGTIGSYEQYF
CDR3 DNA: TGCAGCGTGGTGAGGGCCGGGACAATCGGCTCCTACGAGCAGTACTTC

V gene: TRBV27
D gene: .
J gene: TRBJ2-2
clone size: .
CDR3 protein: CASSLGADLNTGELFF
CDR3 DNA: TGTGCCAGCAGTTTAGGGGCGGACTTAAACACCGGGGAGCTGTTTTTT

V gene: TRBV7-2
D gene: TRBD1
J gene: TRBJ1-4
clone size: .
CDR3 protein: CASSPGRRQGGEKLFF
CDR3 DNA: TGTGCCAGCAGCCCGGGGCGGCGACAGGGGGGTGAAAAACTGTTTTTT

V gene: TRBV28
D gene: TRBD1
J gene: TRBJ2-1
clone size: once
CDR3 protein: CASRASSRGRSSEQFF
CDR3 DNA: TGTGCCAGCAGGGCCTCTAGCAGGGGGCGGTCCTCTGAGCAGTTCTTC

V gene: TRBV10-3
D gene: TRBD2
J gene: TRBJ2-1
clone size: once
CDR3 protein: CAISESEGGRYPNEQFF
CDR3 DNA: TGTGCCATCAGTGAGTCTGAAGGCGGGAGGTACCCCAATGAGCAGTTCTTC

V gene: TRBV7-2
D gene: .
J gene: TRBJ1-2
clone size: few
CDR3 protein: CASSLRQVNYGYTF
CDR3 DNA: TGTGCCAGCAGCTTAAGGCAGGTTAACTATGGCTACACCTTC

V gene: TRBV12-5
D gene: TRBD1
J gene: TRBJ1-6
clone size: once
CDR3 protein: CASLMGQGDNSPLHF
CDR3 DNA: TGTGCTAGTTTGATGGGACAGGGTGATAATTCACCCCTCCACTTT

V gene: TRBV18
D gene: TRBD2
J gene: TRBJ2-3
clone size: .
CDR3 protein: CASSPPGGRETQYF
CDR3 DNA: TGTGCCAGCTCACCACCTGGAGGGCGGGAGACGCAGTATTTT

V gene: TRBV11-2
D gene: TRBD1
J gene: TRBJ2-4
clone size: .
CDR3 protein: CASSLGVQGEIIQYF
CDR3 DNA: TGTGCCAGCAGCTTAGGGGTTCAGGGGGAAATCATTCAGTACTTC

V gene: TRBV5-4
D gene: TRBD2
J gene: TRBJ2-1
clone size: .
CDR3 protein: CASRLAGGPREQFF
CDR3 DNA: TGTGCCAGCCGACTAGCGGGAGGGCCACGGGAGCAGTTCTTC

V gene: TRBV6-5
D gene: TRBD2
J gene: TRBJ2-2
clone size: .
CDR3 protein: CASSPSGTPGGELFF
CDR3 DNA: TGTGCCAGCAGTCCCAGCGGGACGCCAGGCGGGGAGCTGTTTTTT

V gene: TRBV4-3
D gene: .
J gene: TRBJ2-4
clone size: .
CDR3 protein: CASSQDPGAGPAKNIQYF
CDR3 DNA: TGCGCCAGCAGCCAAGATCCAGGCGCTGGGCCAGCCAAAAACATTCAGTACTTC

V gene: TRBV7-9
D gene: .
J gene: TRBJ2-2
clone size: .
CDR3 protein: CASSPIRGAGELFF
CDR3 DNA: TGTGCCAGCAGCCCGATAAGGGGGGCCGGGGAGCTGTTTTTT

V gene: TRBV5-1
D gene: .
J gene: TRBJ2-1
clone size: .
CDR3 protein: CASSLDSQDEQFF
CDR3 DNA: TGCGCCAGCAGCTTGGACTCCCAAGATGAGCAGTTCTTC

V gene: TRBV6-6
D gene: TRBD2
J gene: TRBJ2-4
clone size: .
CDR3 protein: CASEPSGGNIQYF
CDR3 DNA: TGTGCCAGTGAGCCTAGCGGCGGTAACATTCAGTACTTC

V gene: TRBV2
D gene: TRBD2
J gene: TRBJ2-7
clone size: few
CDR3 protein: CASNRLAATYEQYF
CDR3 DNA: TGTGCCAGCAACCGACTAGCGGCGACCTACGAGCAGTACTTC

V gene: TRBV28
D gene: TRBD1
J gene: TRBJ1-1
clone size: .
CDR3 protein: CASSGGLSEAFF
CDR3 DNA: TGTGCCAGCTCAGGGGGGTTAAGTGAAGCTTTCTTT

V gene: TRBV9
D gene: TRBD2
J gene: TRBJ2-1
clone size: .
CDR3 protein: CASSPGGRSYNEQFF
CDR3 DNA: TGTGCCAGCAGCCCCGGCGGGAGGTCCTACAATGAGCAGTTCTTC

V gene: TRBV28
D gene: .
J gene: TRBJ1-2
clone size: few
CDR3 protein: CASAVKRLANYGYTF
CDR3 DNA: TGTGCCAGCGCGGTTAAGAGGCTAGCTAACTATGGCTACACCTTC

V gene: TRBV5-4
D gene: .
J gene: TRBJ2-5
clone size: .
CDR3 protein: CASSPSGETQYF
CDR3 DNA: TGTGCCAGCAGCCCTAGTGGAGAGACCCAGTACTTC

V gene: TRBV21-1
D gene: .
J gene: TRBJ2-5
clone size: .
CDR3 protein: CARSRYYPRGLLILQETQYF
CDR3 DNA: TGTGCCAGAAGCCGATATTACCCGCGGGGTCTCCTAATCCTCCAAGAGACCCAGTACTTC

V gene: TRBV19
D gene: .
J gene: TRBJ2-1
clone size: .
CDR3 protein: CASRPSLRYNEQFF
CDR3 DNA: TGTGCCAGTAGGCCTAGCCTAAGATACAATGAGCAGTTCTTC

V gene: TRBV6-1
D gene: .
J gene: TRBJ2-3
clone size: .
CDR3 protein: CASSEGGTDTQYF
CDR3 DNA: TGTGCCAGCAGTGAAGGAGGAACAGATACGCAGTATTTT

V gene: TRBV18
D gene: TRBD1
J gene: TRBJ1-2
clone size: .
CDR3 protein: CASSQSGTGVYGYTF
CDR3 DNA: TGTGCCAGCTCGCAATCCGGGACAGGGGTCTATGGCTACACCTTC

V gene: TRBV27
D gene: TRBD1
J gene: TRBJ2-1
clone size: .
CDR3 protein: CASSLSRTGTNNEQFF
CDR3 DNA: TGTGCCAGCAGTCTCTCCCGGACAGGGACCAACAATGAGCAGTTCTTC

V gene: TRBV7-2
D gene: TRBD2
J gene: TRBJ2-5
clone size: .
CDR3 protein: CASSSRLALETQYF
CDR3 DNA: TGTGCCAGCAGCTCCAGACTAGCTCTCGAGACCCAGTACTTC

V gene: TRBV9
D gene: TRBD1
J gene: TRBJ2-5
clone size: few
CDR3 protein: CASSAGQARETQYF
CDR3 DNA: TGTGCCAGCAGCGCAGGACAGGCCAGGGAGACCCAGTACTTC

V gene: TRBV4-1
D gene: .
J gene: TRBJ1-2
clone size: once
CDR3 protein: CASSRSFPGDLNYGYTF
CDR3 DNA: TGCGCCAGCAGTCGTTCGTTTCCAGGGGATTTAAACTATGGCTACACCTTC

V gene: TRBV7-2
D gene: TRBD2
J gene: TRBJ2-1
clone size: .
CDR3 protein: CASSLFQGVGLAGVLEQFF
CDR3 DNA: TGTGCCAGCAGCCTGTTTCAAGGTGTGGGACTAGCGGGAGTACTTGAGCAGTTCTTC

V gene: TRBV29-1
D gene: .
J gene: TRBJ1-1
clone size: few
CDR3 protein: CSVFPEEAFF
CDR3 DNA: TGCAGCGTTTTTCCAGAGGAAGCTTTCTTT

V gene: TRBV4-2
D gene: .
J gene: TRBJ2-1
clone size: once
CDR3 protein: CASSQALGTSDNEQFF
CDR3 DNA: TGTGCCAGCAGCCAAGCACTCGGGACCTCTGACAATGAGCAGTTCTTC

V gene: TRBV9
D gene: .
J gene: TRBJ1-5
clone size: .
CDR3 protein: CASSVYADQPQHF
CDR3 DNA: TGTGCCAGCAGCGTATACGCAGATCAGCCCCAGCATTTT

V gene: TRBV19
D gene: .
J gene: TRBJ1-2
clone size: .
CDR3 protein: CASSIPLGGYGYTF
CDR3 DNA: TGTGCCAGTAGTATACCACTGGGGGGTTATGGCTACACCTTC

V gene: TRBV6-5
D gene: TRBD1
J gene: TRBJ2-7
clone size: few
CDR3 protein: CASRTGVSYEQYF
CDR3 DNA: TGTGCCAGCAGGACAGGGGTCTCCTACGAGCAGTACTTC

V gene: TRBV11-2
D gene: .
J gene: TRBJ1-1
clone size: .
CDR3 protein: CASSLDLVDTVEAFF
CDR3 DNA: TGTGCCAGCAGCTTAGATCTAGTAGACACGGTTGAAGCTTTCTTT